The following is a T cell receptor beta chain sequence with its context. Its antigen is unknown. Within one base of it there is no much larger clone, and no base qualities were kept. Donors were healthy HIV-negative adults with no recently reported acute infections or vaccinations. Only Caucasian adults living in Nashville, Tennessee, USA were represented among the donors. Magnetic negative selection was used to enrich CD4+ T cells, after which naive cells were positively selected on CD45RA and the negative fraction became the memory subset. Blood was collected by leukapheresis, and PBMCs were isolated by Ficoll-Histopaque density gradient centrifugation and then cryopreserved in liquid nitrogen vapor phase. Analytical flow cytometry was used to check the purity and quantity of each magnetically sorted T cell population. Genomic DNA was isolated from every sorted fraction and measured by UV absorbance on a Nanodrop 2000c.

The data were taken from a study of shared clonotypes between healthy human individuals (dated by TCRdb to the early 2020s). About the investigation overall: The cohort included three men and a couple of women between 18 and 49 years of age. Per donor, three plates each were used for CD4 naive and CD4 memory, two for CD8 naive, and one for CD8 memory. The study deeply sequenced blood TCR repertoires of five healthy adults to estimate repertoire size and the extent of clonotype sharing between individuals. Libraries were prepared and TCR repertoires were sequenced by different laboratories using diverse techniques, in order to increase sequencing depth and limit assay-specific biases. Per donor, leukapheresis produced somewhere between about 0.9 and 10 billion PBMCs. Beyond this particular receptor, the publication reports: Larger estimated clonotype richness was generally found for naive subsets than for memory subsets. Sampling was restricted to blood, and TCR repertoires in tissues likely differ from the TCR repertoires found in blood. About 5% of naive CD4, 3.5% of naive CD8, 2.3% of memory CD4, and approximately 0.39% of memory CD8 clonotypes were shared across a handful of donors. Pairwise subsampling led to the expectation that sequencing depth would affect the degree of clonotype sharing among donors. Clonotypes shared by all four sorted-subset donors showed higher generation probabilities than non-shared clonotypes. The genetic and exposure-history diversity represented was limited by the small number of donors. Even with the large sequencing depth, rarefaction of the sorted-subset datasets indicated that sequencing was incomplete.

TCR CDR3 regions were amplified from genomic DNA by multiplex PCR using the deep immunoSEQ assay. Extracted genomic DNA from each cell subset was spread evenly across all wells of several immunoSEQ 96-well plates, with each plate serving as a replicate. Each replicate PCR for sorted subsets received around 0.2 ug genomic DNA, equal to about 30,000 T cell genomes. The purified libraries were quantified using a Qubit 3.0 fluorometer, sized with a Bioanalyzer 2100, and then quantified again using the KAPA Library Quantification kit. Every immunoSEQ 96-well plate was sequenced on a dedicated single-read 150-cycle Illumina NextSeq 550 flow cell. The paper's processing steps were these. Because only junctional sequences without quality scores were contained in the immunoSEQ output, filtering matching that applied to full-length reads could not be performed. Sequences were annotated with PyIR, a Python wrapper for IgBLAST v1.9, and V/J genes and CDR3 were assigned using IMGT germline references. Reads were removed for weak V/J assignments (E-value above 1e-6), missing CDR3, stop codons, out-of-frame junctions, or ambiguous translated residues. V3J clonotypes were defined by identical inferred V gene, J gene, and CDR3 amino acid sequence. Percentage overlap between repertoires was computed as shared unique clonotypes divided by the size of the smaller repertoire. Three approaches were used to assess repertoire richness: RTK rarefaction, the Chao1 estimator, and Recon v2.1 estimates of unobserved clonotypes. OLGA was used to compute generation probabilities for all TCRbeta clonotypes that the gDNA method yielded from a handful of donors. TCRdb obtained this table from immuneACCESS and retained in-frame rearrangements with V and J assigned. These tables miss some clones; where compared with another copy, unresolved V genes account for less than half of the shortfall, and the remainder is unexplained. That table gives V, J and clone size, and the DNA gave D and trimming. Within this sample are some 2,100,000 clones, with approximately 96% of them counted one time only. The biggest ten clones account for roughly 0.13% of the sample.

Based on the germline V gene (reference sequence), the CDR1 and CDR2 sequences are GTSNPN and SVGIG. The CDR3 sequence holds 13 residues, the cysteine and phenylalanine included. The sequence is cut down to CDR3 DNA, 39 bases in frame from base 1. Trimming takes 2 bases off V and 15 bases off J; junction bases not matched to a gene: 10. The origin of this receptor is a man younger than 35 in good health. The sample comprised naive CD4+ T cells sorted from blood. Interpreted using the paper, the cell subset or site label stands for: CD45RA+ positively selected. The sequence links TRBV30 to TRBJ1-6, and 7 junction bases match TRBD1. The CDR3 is CAWSPDRPSLLHF. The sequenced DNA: TGTGCCTGGAGTCCGGACAGGCCAAGTCTCCTCCACTTT. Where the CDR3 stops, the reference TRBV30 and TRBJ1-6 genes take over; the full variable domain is SQTIHQWPATLVQPVGSPLSLECTVEGTSNPNLYWYRQAAGRGLQLLFYSVGIGQISSEVPQNLSASRPQDRQFILSSKKLLLSDSGFYLCAWSPDRPSLLHFGNGTRLTVT.